Sequencing of this T cell receptor beta chain was carried out in a study of cytomegalovirus exposure and HLA in healthy donors (dated by TCRdb to the late 2010s). Broadly, across the study: An earlier analysis of several hundred of the donors reported 250 to 300 Gb of sequence data and 100 million to 130 million unique TCR beta sequences from some 180 million T cells. Roughly 300 gigabases of sequencing data and around 90 million unique TCR sequences made up an early release that covered fewer than 650 HLA-typed donors. Of the 350 to 450 genotyped donors, approximately 83% fell in the genetic ancestry cluster associated with self-reported Caucasian donors. The study was designed to test whether signatures of past pathogen exposure could be identified by cataloging public T cell receptors. The study profiled the T cell repertoires of around 700 subjects by immunosequencing and related them to cytomegalovirus serostatus. A separate validation cohort of more than 100 different subjects was used in addition to the roughly 670-subject first cohort. To predict cytomegalovirus infection status, the study combined high-throughput TCR immunosequencing, statistical association of individual TCRs with disease status, and machine learning. In a later analysis, previously published TCR beta repertoires from some 640 donors were re-analyzed and high-resolution HLA genotyping was added so that TCR occurrence patterns could be studied. Rather than drawing on any new phenotypic data, the later analysis identified candidate immune exposures from TCR beta sequences and the way those sequences occurred across donors. An earlier analysis of 587 of the donors used high-throughput TCR beta sequencing to judge whether each TCR beta V gene segment behaved as functional or pseudogenic. Donor age, sex, ethnicity and CMV serostatus were compiled together with the repertoire data. In a later genetic analysis, genome-wide SNP genotypes for about three fifths of the roughly 670 donors were used, and that subset was treated as a discovery cohort. All discovery cohort repertoires had been generated using a single sequencing platform. HLA typing included class I and class II loci at four-digit resolution. The number of typed donors differed by locus: roughly 620-640 for A, B, C, DRB1 and DQB1; 500 to 550 for DQA1; roughly 600 for DPA1; and roughly 470 for DPB1. Roughly five DR-DQ haplotypes were handled as single units for association and clustering, since linkage in the cohort was strong. On average, 235,054 unique TCR beta nucleotide sequences were sequenced per donor among about 400 genotyped donors of the cohort, with roughly 18% of those sequences being non-productive.

V drops 10 bases and J drops 2 bases, leaving 16 bases in between. From the cysteine up to the phenylalanine, the CDR3 has a length of 14 residues. Only CDR3 DNA is held: 42 bases, read in frame from base 1. Via the germline V gene (reference sequence), CDR1 is MNHEY and CDR2 SMNVEV. In total, approximately 690 healthy bone marrow donors made up the cohort. All cohort members were sampled while nominally healthy, although unrecorded immune exposures were likely present. The donor was CMV seronegative and was included in the group of 352 seronegative cohort members. Every donor gave a peripheral blood sample, and the peripheral blood mononuclear cells from that sample were used for TCR beta sequencing. Genomic DNA extraction from the blood cell samples was performed with the Qiagen DNeasy Blood Extraction Kit. The library was generated by the immunoSEQ multiplex PCR assay. The multiplex PCR relied on a mix of 60 forward primers for TCR Vbeta segments and 13 reverse primers for TCR Jbeta segments. Amplification of the CDR3 region of rearranged TCR beta genes was performed with a multiplex PCR assay on genomic DNA. Amplified TCR beta libraries were sequenced as 87-base-pair reads on the Illumina HiSeq System. The study's processing was this. Across the 600 to 700 repertoires, a later analysis counted tens of millions of unique TCR beta chains, around 10 million of which were shared by at least two donors. Raw reads were error-corrected and collapsed into unique sequences with a nearest-neighbor algorithm that merged closely related sequences to remove PCR and sequencing errors. CDR3 sequences were aligned to IMGT reference sequences to assign V, D and J gene segments. For a sequence to be retained, a match of at least six nucleotides to both a V gene segment and a J gene segment was required. Rearrangements were called productive when the CDR3 lacked stop codons and stayed in frame with V and J; all others were non-productive. CDR3 was defined according to IMGT convention as the region running from the second conserved V-encoded cysteine to the conserved J-encoded phenylalanine. Sequences without an unambiguous match to a single V gene segment were excluded from the earlier analysis of a few hundred of the donors. An earlier analysis of a few hundred of the donors called V segments functional above 56.7% productive rearrangements and segregating when the between-donor standard deviation exceeded 5%. A statistical classification framework was built to diagnose cytomegalovirus status from the catalog of TCR beta chain sequences. In a later analysis, V and J genes were assigned by comparing TCR nucleotide sequences against IMGT/GENE-DB human TR gene sequences. Using the TCRdist pipeline, a later analysis assigned CDR3 sequences along with most-parsimonious VDJ recombination scenarios. In a later analysis, every TCR beta chain was defined by the combination of its CDR3 amino acid sequence and its V-gene family, and reads without a unique V-gene family were dropped. A later analysis removed over 500 highly shared, low-generation-probability nucleotide sequences to deal with suspected cross-contamination and a sequencing artifact. In a later analysis, a clonal expansion index for each public chain was calculated from normalized within-repertoire ranks of inferred template counts. In a later analysis, generation probabilities were computed using a VDJ recombination model fitted to out-of-frame rearrangements, and the results were checked against IGoR. In a later analysis, TCR-TCR, TCR-HLA and TCR-CMV co-occurrence was scored with hypergeometric tests, and a repertoire-size bias correction was applied to TCR pairs. In a later analysis, false discovery rates were estimated by permuting HLA or CMV assignments 20 times. In a later analysis, co-occurring TCRs were grouped using DBSCAN, and TCRdist sequence similarity was added for clustering within HLA-allele-positive subsets. For co-occurrence clustering, repertoires with fewer than 30,000 or more than 120,000 public chains were excluded, along with a handful of repertoires with anomalous nucleotide sharing. TCRdb limited this immuneACCESS table to in-frame rearrangements with V and J called. A share of clones is missing; checked studies link under half to unresolved V genes, and the rest is unexplained. Clone size and the V and J calls come from that table; the DNA yielded D and trimming. The sample table shows approximately 120,000 clones, and approximately 75% are seen once. Jointly, the top ten make up about 3.3% of the sample.

Concerning this clone itself: Which antigen it targets is not known. Base qualities are not recorded, but no much larger clone differs from it by a single base.

Overall study outcomes, separate from this receptor: A cluster of highly shared sequence variants was judged likely to represent a technical artifact of the sequencing pipeline. The classifier was reported to diagnose cytomegalovirus status with high specificity and sensitivity in both the original and validation cohorts. In a later analysis, HLA-associated TCR beta chains showed more clonal expansion and lower generation probabilities than non-associated chains that were equally common. The presence/absence analyses assumed that sequencing depth was roughly uniform across donors, and that assumption may not be true. According to a later analysis, parvovirus B19, influenza, CMV and Epstein-Barr virus appeared linked to several top co-occurrence clusters. In a later genetic analysis, fewer N-insertions in productive TCRs were reported among donors in an Asian-associated ancestry cluster than the roughly 700-donor mean. A further reported finding was that TCR beta sequences accurately predicted the HLA-A and HLA-B alleles for most subjects in the first cohort. Three of the identified cytomegalovirus-associated TCR beta chains were confirmed in vitro to be specific for cytomegalovirus antigens. In a later analysis, the rate of TCR association differed among HLA loci, with DRB1 alleles having the most associated TCRs and HLA-C alleles having the fewest. The only immune exposure information available for the cohort was CMV serostatus. Because some donors lacked HLA typing at each locus, the association tests relied only on the typed subset. Most TCR sequences were seen in very few donors, while some public TCRs were found in many individuals. An association between a missense DCLRE1C variant and V-gene and J-gene trimming of TCR beta chains was found in a later genetic analysis and replicated in an independent cohort. The study gave a list of 150 to 200 TCR beta chains associated with cytomegalovirus. The 87-base-pair reads could not distinguish some IMGT-functional V segments, including TRBV6-2 and TRBV6-3, so those segments were excluded. This cohort had only TCR beta chains sequenced, and the lack of alpha or paired-chain data limited which features could be detected. Because counts were too low, some 17 rarely observed V segments, including chromosome 9 orphons, were left out of the earlier analysis of 587 of the donors. According to the authors, the approach could potentially be generalized to other disease states and immunological phenotypes. Linkage disequilibrium might explain the correlated functional status among segregating V segments, but an unknown experimental factor could not be excluded. When HLA alleles, especially DR and DQ, strongly co-occurred, attributing TCR associations to individual alleles was difficult. Most CMV-associated TCR beta chains appeared to be HLA-restricted in a later analysis, and the HLA associations seemed to be driven largely by CMV exposure. In an earlier analysis of more than 500 of the donors, most TCR beta V segments appeared in productive rearrangements about 87% or about 30% of the time, broadly matching IMGT annotations. At a false discovery rate of 0.05, a later analysis linked about 17,000 TCR beta sequences to specific HLA alleles.

This sequence originates from a woman in her 50s in good health and CMV-seronegative. The material sequenced was PBMCs. This chain joins TRBV27 to TRBJ2-3; the D gene is possibly TRBD2, with 6 bases matching. The nucleotide sequence reads TGTGCCACCAAAGAGGGAGGATTCACAGATACGCAGTATTTT. It translates as CATKEGGFTDTQYF.